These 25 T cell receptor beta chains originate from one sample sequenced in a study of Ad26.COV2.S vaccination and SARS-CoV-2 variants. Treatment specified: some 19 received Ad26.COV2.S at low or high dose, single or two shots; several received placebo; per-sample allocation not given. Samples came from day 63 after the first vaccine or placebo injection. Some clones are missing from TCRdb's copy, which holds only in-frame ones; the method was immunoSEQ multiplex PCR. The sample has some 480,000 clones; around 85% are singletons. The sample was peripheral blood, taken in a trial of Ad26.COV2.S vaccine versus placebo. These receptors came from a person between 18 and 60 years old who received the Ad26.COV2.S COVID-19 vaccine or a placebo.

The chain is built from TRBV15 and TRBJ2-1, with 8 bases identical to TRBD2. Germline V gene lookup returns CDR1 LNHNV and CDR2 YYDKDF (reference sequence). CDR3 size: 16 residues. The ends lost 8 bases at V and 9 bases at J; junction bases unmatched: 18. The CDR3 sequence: CATASQLGLGGSEQFF. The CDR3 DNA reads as TGTGCCACCGCCTCACAATTGGGACTAGGGGGGTCTGAGCAGTTCTTC. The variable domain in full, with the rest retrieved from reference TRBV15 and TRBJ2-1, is DAMVIQNPRYQVTQFGKPVTLSCSQTLNHNVMYWYQQKSSQAPKLLFHYYDKDFNNEADTPDNFQSRRPNTSFCFLDIRSPGLGDTAMYLCATASQLGLGGSEQFFGPGTRLTVL.

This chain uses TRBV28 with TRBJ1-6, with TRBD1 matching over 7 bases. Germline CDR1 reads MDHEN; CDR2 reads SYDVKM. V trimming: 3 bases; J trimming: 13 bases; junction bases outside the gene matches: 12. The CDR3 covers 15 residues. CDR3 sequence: CASSFRGTVEGPLHF. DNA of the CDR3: TGTGCCAGCAGTTTCCGAGGGACAGTAGAAGGTCCCCTCCACTTT.

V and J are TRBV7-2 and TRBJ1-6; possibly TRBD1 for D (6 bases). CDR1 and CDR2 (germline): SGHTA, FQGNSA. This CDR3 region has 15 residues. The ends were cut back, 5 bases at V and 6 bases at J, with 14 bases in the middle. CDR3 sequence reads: CASSPQTGANSPLHF. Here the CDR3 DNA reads TGTGCCAGCAGCCCTCAGACAGGAGCTAATTCACCCCTCCACTTT.

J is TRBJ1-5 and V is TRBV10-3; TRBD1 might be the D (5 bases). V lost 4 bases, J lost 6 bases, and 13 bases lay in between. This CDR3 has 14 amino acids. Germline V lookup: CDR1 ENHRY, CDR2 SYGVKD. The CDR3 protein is CAISGEGMGQPQHF. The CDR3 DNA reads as TGTGCCATCAGTGGTGAGGGGATGGGTCAGCCCCAGCATTTT.

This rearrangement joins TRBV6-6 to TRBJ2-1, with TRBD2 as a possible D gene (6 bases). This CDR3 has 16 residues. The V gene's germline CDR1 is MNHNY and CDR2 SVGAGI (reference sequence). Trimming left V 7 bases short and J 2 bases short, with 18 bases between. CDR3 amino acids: CASTPLNGTAYNEQFF. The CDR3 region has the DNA TGTGCCAGCACCCCATTGAACGGGACTGCCTACAATGAGCAGTTCTTC.

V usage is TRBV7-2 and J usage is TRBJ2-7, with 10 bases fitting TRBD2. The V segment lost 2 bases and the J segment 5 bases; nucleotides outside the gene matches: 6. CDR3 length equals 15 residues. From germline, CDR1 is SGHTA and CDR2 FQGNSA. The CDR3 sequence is CASSLFLAGVHEQYF. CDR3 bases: TGTGCCAGCAGCTTATTCCTAGCGGGAGTCCACGAGCAGTACTTC.

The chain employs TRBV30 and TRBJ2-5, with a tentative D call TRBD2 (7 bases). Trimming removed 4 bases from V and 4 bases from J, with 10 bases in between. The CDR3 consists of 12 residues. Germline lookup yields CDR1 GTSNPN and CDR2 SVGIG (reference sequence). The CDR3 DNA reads TGTGCCTGGATAAGGGGGGGAGAGACCCAGTACTTC. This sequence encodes CAWIRGGETQYF.

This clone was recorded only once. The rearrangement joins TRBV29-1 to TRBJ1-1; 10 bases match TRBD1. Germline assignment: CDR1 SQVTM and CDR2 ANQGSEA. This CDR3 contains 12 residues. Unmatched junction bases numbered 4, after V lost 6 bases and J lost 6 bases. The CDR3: CSVTGGDAEAFF. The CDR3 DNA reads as TGCAGCGTGACAGGGGGCGATGCTGAAGCTTTCTTT.

This CDR3 is CAISESDRLFSGNTIYF. For the CDR3, the DNA is TGTGCCATCAGTGAGTCGGACAGGTTATTCTCTGGAAACACCATATATTTT. The rearrangement uses TRBV10-3 and TRBJ1-3, with 7 bases identical to TRBD1. Germline V gives CDR1 ENHRY, CDR2 SYGVKD. Trimming took 0 bases from V and 0 from J; bases not matched to a gene: 5. The CDR3 loop spans 17 amino acids.

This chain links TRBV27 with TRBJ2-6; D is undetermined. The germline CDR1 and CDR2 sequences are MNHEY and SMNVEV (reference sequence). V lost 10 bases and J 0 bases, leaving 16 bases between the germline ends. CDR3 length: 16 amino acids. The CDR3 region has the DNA TGTGCCACTACGAACCGGGCCCGCTCTGGGGCCAACGTCCTGACTTTC. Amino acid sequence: CATTNRARSGANVLTF.

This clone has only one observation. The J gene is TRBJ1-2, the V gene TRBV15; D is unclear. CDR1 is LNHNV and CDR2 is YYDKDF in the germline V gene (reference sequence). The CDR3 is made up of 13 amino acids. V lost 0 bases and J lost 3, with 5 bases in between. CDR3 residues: CATSRDMYYGYTF. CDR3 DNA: TGTGCCACCAGCAGAGATATGTACTATGGCTACACCTTC. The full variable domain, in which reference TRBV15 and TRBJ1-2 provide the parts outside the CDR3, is DAMVIQNPRYQVTQFGKPVTLSCSQTLNHNVMYWYQQKSSQAPKLLFHYYDKDFNNEADTPDNFQSRRPNTSFCFLDIRSPGLGDTAMYLCATSRDMYYGYTFGSGTRLTVV.

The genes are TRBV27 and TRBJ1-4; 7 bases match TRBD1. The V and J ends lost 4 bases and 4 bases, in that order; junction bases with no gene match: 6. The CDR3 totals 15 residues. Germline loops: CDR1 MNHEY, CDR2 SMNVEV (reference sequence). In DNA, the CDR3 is TGTGCCAGCAGTTACAGGACAGGTATTAATGAAAAACTGTTTTTT. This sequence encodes CASSYRTGINEKLFF.

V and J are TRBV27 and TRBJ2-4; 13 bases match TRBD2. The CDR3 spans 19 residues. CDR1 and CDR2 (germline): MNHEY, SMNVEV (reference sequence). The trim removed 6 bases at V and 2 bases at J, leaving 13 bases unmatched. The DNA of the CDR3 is TGTGCCAGCAGCTGGGTCGGGACTAGCGGGACCGGACCCAAAAACATTCAGTACTTC. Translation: CASSWVGTSGTGPKNIQYF.

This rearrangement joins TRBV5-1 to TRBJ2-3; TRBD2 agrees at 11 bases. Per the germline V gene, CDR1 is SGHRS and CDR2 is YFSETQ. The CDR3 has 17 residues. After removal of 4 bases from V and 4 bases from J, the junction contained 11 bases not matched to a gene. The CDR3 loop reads CASSRQNSGRAPDTQYF. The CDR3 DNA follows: TGCGCCAGCAGCCGCCAAAATAGCGGGAGGGCCCCAGATACGCAGTATTTT.

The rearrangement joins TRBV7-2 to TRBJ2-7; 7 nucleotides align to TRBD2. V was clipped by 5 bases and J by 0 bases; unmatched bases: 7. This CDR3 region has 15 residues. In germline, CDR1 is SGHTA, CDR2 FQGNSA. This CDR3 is CASSLGASGSYEQYF. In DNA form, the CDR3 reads TGTGCCAGCAGCCTTGGGGCTAGCGGCTCCTACGAGCAGTACTTC.

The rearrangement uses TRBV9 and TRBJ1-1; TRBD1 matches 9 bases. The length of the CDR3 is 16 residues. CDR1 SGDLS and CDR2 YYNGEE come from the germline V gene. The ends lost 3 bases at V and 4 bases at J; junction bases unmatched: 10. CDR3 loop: CASSETRDRVGTEAFF. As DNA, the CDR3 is TGTGCCAGCAGCGAGACCCGGGACAGGGTTGGCACTGAAGCTTTCTTT.

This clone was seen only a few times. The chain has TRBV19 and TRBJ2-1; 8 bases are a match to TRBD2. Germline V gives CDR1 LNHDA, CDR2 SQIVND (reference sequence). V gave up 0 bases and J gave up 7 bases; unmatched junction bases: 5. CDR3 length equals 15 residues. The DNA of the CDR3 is TGTGCCAGTAGTATAGATAGCGGGAAGTGGAATGAGCAGTTCTTC. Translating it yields CASSIDSGKWNEQFF.

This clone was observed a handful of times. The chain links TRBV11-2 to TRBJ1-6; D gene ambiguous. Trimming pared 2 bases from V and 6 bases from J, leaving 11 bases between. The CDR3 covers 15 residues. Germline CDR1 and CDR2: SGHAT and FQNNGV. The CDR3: CASSLNEGGNSPLHF. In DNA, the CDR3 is TGTGCCAGCAGCTTAAACGAGGGTGGTAATTCACCCCTCCACTTT.

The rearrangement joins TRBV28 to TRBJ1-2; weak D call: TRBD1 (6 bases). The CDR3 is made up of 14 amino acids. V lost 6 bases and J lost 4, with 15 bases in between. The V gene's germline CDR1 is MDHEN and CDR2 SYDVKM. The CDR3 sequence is CASSTGGGPYGYTF. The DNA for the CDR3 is TGTGCCAGCAGCACCGGGGGGGGGCCCTATGGCTACACCTTC.

The CDR3 protein is CASSVVEGARGPNYGYTF. The CDR3 DNA reads TGTGCCAGCAGCGTAGTCGAAGGAGCAAGGGGCCCTAACTATGGCTACACCTTC. This chain links TRBV9 with TRBJ1-2; perhaps TRBD1 as D (5 bases). There are 18 residues in the CDR3. CDR1 SGDLS and CDR2 YYNGEE come from the germline V gene. V shed 0 bases and J shed 0 bases, with 18 bases lying between them.

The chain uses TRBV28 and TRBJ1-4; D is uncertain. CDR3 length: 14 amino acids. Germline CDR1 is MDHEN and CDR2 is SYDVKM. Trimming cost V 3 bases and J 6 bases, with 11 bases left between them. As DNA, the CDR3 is TGTGCCAGCAGTTTCTCTGGATCTCATGAAAAACTGTTTTTT. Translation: CASSFSGSHEKLFF.

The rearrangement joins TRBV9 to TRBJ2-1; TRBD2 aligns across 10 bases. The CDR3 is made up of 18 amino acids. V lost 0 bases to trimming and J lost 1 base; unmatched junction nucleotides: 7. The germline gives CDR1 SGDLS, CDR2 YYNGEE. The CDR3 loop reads CASSVVLAGVGSYNEQFF. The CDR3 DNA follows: TGTGCCAGCAGCGTAGTCCTAGCGGGAGTTGGGTCCTACAATGAGCAGTTCTTC.

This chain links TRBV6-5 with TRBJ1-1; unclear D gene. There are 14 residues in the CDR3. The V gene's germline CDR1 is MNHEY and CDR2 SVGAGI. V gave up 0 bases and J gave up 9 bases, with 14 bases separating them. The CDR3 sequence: CASSYSRSPRQAFF. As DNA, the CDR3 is TGTGCCAGCAGTTACTCGAGATCCCCCCGCCAAGCTTTCTTT.

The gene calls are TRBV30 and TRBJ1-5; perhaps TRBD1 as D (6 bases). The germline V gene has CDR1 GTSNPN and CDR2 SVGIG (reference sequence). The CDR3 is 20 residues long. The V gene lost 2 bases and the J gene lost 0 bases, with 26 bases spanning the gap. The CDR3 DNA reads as TGTGCCTGGAGTCCCACTCATAACGGCAGGGGCGTAGGTAGCAATCAGCCCCAGCATTTT. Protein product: CAWSPTHNGRGVGSNQPQHF.

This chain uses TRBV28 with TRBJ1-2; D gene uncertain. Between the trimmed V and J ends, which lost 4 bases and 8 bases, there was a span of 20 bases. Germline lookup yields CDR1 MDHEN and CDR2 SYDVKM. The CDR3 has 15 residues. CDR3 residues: CASSSTGPKSGGYTF. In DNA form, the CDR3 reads TGTGCCAGCAGTTCGACCGGGCCCAAAAGCGGGGGCTACACCTTC.